The 15 T cell receptor beta chains presented below share a single source sample, sequenced in a study of blood T cell repertoires in COVID-19. TCRdb's table, derived via immunoSEQ multiplex PCR, lists solely in-frame clones and lacks some. The profile shows 60,000 to 85,000 clones, approximately 79% of them singletons. Material: peripheral blood. These receptors all come from a human donor with acute or convalescent COVID-19. The donor label of this sample is uncertain.

The chain combines TRBV19 with TRBJ2-1, with TRBD1 identical over 7 bases. The CDR3 loop spans 16 amino acids. V lost 7 bases and J lost 6; bases outside the gene matches: 15. Germline CDR1 is LNHDA and CDR2 is SQIVND (reference sequence). The CDR3 loop is CASTGRTGERGNEQFF. The CDR3 region has the DNA TGTGCCAGTACGGGCCGTACAGGGGAAAGGGGCAATGAGCAGTTCTTC.

J is TRBJ2-1 and V is TRBV12-5, with unresolved D. This CDR3 region has 12 residues. The V gene's germline CDR1 is LGHNT and CDR2 FRNRAP. The germline V and J ends were trimmed by 3 bases and 4 bases, with 4 bases remaining between them. The chain's CDR3 is CASGFGYNEQFF. The CDR3 nucleotides are TGTGCTAGTGGTTTCGGTTACAATGAGCAGTTCTTC.

The chain couples TRBV28 to TRBJ1-1; 8 positions match TRBD1. Looked up from germline, CDR1 is MDHEN and CDR2 is SYDVKM. This CDR3 spans 17 amino acids. V was pared by 4 bases and J by 3 bases, with 13 bases of the junction left unmatched. This CDR3 reads CASSSRRGRGLDTEAFF. DNA of the CDR3: TGTGCCAGCAGTTCCCGCAGGGGGCGAGGTTTGGACACTGAAGCTTTCTTT.

The V call is TRBV11-2, the J call TRBJ1-4; 10 bases align to TRBD1. CDR1 is SGHAT and CDR2 is FQNNGV in the germline V gene. V shed 5 bases, J shed 0 bases, and the junction held 6 bases outside the gene matches. The CDR3 is 17 residues long. CDR3 nucleotide sequence: TGTGCCAGCAGCCCGGGGGACAGGGGAGCAACTAATGAAAAACTGTTTTTT. This sequence encodes CASSPGDRGATNEKLFF.

J is TRBJ2-1 and V is TRBV10-2; D gene ambiguous. The CDR3 is made up of 16 amino acids. CDR1 and CDR2 from the germline V gene are WSHSY and SAAADI. The V gene lost 8 bases and the J gene lost 1 base, with 18 bases spanning the gap. CDR3 sequence (DNA): TGCGCCAGCCTGATACCCAGCCAGAGGTCCTACAATGAGCAGTTCTTC. Protein product: CASLIPSQRSYNEQFF.

This clone came up a few times. The genes are TRBV12-3 or TRBV12-4 and TRBJ1-2; no definite D call. Trimming left V 8 bases short and J 5 bases short, with 15 bases between. The CDR3 is made up of 13 amino acids. The CDR3 DNA follows: TGTGCCAGCTGCTTGACTTATTCTTATGGCTACACCTTC. Protein product: CASCLTYSYGYTF.

The J gene is TRBJ2-1, the V gene TRBV5-4, with D possibly matching TRBD1 (6 bases). The germline V and J ends were trimmed by 5 bases and 7 bases, with 13 bases remaining between them. Looked up from germline, CDR1 is SGHNT and CDR2 is YYREEE (reference sequence). This CDR3 contains 13 residues. Here the CDR3 DNA reads TGTGCCAGCAGTTTACAGGGTGGTAATGAGCAGTTCTTC. This translates into CASSLQGGNEQFF. Complete variable domain (other parts from reference TRBV5-4 and TRBJ2-1): ETGVTQSPTHLIKTRGQQVTLRCSSQSGHNTVSWYQQALGQGPQFIFQYYREEENGRGNFPPRFSGLQFPNYSSELNVNALELDDSALYLCASSLQGGNEQFFGPGTRLTVL.

The V call is TRBV19, the J call TRBJ2-5, with 15 bases lining up with TRBD2. CDR1 and CDR2 (germline): LNHDA, SQIVND (reference sequence). This CDR3 has 18 amino acids. V gave up 4 bases and J gave up 2 bases; unmatched junction bases: 8. CDR3 nucleotide sequence: TGTGCCAGTAGTAGGGGGACTAGCGGGAGGAGAGGTCAAGAGACCCAGTACTTC. This encodes CASSRGTSGRRGQETQYF.

The chain is built from TRBV10-2 and TRBJ2-5; D remains ambiguous. This CDR3 has 15 amino acids. The ends were cut back, 1 base at V and 0 bases at J, with 9 bases in the middle. Per germline, CDR1 WSHSY and CDR2 SAAADI. The CDR3 bases are TGCGCCAGCAGTGAGTTCCGACAATACCAAGAGACCCAGTACTTC. It encodes CASSEFRQYQETQYF.

This clone was seen a handful of times. The V gene is TRBV2, the J gene TRBJ1-1, with a possible D match to TRBD1 (6 bases). The germline V gene encodes CDR1 SNHLY and CDR2 FYNNEI. The CDR3 runs 15 residues. With 5 bases removed from V and 2 bases from J, the gap between germline ends came to 15 bases. CDR3 protein: CASSYQGLRNTEAFF. The DNA of the CDR3 is TGTGCCAGCAGTTATCAGGGGTTGAGAAACACTGAAGCTTTCTTT.

J is TRBJ1-3 and V is TRBV6-5; TRBD1 is a possible D gene (5 bases). V was trimmed by 6 bases and J by 2 bases, leaving 14 bases between them. Germline CDR1 reads MNHEY; CDR2 reads SVGAGI. The CDR3 covers 15 residues. The CDR3 loop is CASRAGQAAGNTIYF. In nucleotides, the CDR3 is TGTGCCAGCAGGGCGGGGCAGGCCGCTGGAAACACCATATATTTT.

The chain employs TRBV7-2 and TRBJ2-7; D is perhaps TRBD1 (6 bases). The CDR3 spans 13 residues. Germline CDR1 SGHTA, CDR2 FQGNSA. Trimming removed 6 bases at V and 2 bases at J, with 11 bases between. The CDR3 spells CASRPTGTYEQYF. The CDR3 DNA sequence: TGTGCCAGCAGACCTACAGGGACCTACGAGCAGTACTTC.

The chain recombines TRBV2 with TRBJ1-3, with D maybe TRBD1 (5 bases). CDR3 length equals 13 residues. V was trimmed by 7 bases and J by 4 bases, leaving 11 bases between them. The germline V gene has CDR1 SNHLY and CDR2 FYNNEI. This CDR3 reads CASIPGSGNTIYF. The CDR3 DNA reads TGTGCCAGCATCCCAGGGTCAGGAAACACCATATATTTT.

The rearrangement uses TRBV6-5 and TRBJ2-2; the match to TRBD1 covers 9 bases. This CDR3 has 15 residues. Germline CDR1 reads MNHEY; CDR2 reads SVGAGI. The trim removed 7 bases at V and 2 bases at J, leaving 5 bases unmatched. The CDR3 region has the DNA TGTGCCAGCAATAACAGGGGGCCTAACACCGGGGAGCTGTTTTTT. It codes for CASNNRGPNTGELFF.

The chain is built from TRBV11-2 and TRBJ1-2, with 7 bases matching TRBD1. Losses at the gene ends were 3 bases for V and 4 bases for J; bases not matched to a gene: 5. Germline CDR1 is SGHAT and CDR2 is FQNNGV. CDR3 length: 14 residues. DNA of the CDR3: TGTGCCAGCAGCTTTCAGACAGGGCCCTATGGCTACACCTTC. Translated: CASSFQTGPYGYTF. The full variable domain, rest sourced from reference TRBV11-2 and TRBJ1-2, is EAGVAQSPRYKIIEKRQSVAFWCNPISGHATLYWYQQILGQGPKLLIQFQNNGVVDDSQLPKDRFSAERLKGVDSTLKIQPAKLEDSAVYLCASSFQTGPYGYTFGSGTRLTVV.